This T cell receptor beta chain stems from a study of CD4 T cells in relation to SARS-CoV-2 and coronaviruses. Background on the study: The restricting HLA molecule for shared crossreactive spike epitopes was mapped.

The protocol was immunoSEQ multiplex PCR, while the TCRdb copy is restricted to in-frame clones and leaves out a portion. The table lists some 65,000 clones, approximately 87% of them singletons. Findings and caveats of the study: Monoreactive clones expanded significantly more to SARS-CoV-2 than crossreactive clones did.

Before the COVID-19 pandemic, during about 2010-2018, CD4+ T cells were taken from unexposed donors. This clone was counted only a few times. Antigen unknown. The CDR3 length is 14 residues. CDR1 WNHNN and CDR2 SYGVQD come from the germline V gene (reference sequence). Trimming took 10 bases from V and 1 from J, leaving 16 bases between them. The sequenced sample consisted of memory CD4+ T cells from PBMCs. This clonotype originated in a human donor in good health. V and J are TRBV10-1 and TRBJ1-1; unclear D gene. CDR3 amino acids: CAIPRHSGNTEAFF. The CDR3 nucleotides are TGCGCCATTCCACGGCATAGTGGGAACACTGAAGCTTTCTTT.